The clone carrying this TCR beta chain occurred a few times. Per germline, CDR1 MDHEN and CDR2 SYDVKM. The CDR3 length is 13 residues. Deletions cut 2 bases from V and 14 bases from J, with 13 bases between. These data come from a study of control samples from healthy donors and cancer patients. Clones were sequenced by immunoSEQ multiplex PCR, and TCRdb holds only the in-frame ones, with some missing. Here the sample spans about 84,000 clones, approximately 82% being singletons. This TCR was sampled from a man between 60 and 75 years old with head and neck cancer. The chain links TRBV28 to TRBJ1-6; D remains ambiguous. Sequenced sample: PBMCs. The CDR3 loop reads CASSLGSALALHF. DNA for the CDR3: TGTGCCAGCAGTTTAGGAAGTGCTTTGGCCCTCCACTTT. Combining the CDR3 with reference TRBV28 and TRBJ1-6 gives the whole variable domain DVKVTQSSRYLVKRTGEKVFLECVQDMDHENMFWYRQDPGLGLRLIYFSYDVKMKEKGDIPEGYSVSREKKERFSLILESASTNQTSMYLCASSLGSALALHFGNGTRLTVT.